These 22 T cell receptor beta chains came from one sample sequenced in a study of blood T cell repertoires in COVID-19 (dated by TCRdb to 2018 to 2021). The library relied on the immunoSEQ multiplex PCR assay. TCRdb's version of the immuneACCESS table is confined to in-frame rearrangements and falls short of the full clone set. An unresolved V gene accounts for under half of the shortfall where checked; the remainder is of unknown origin. The sample records about 200,000 clones, approximately 85% of which are singletons. 5% to 7% of the sample is in the top ten clones. Specimen: PBMCs or T cells enriched from blood (not recorded which). These receptor sequences come from a man aged 40-55 years with acute COVID-19.

The V call is TRBV29-1, the J call TRBJ2-1, with D unclear. The CDR3 totals 12 residues. Germline lookup yields CDR1 SQVTM and CDR2 ANQGSEA. Trimming cost V 4 bases and J 6 bases, with 10 bases left between them. CDR3 amino acids: CSVARSGNEQFF. In DNA, the CDR3 is TGCAGCGTTGCCAGATCGGGCAATGAGCAGTTCTTC.

This chain's CDR3 is CSGGLAGLYNEQFF. The DNA for the CDR3 is TGCAGCGGTGGACTAGCGGGACTCTACAATGAGCAGTTCTTC. The V gene is TRBV29-1, the J gene TRBJ2-1; 12 positions agree with TRBD2. V shed 7 bases, J shed 3 bases, and the junction held 4 bases outside the gene matches. The CDR3 sequence is 14 residues long. CDR1 SQVTM and CDR2 ANQGSEA come from the germline V gene.

V is TRBV7-2 and J is TRBJ1-2; D unresolved. This CDR3 comprises 17 residues. In germline, CDR1 is SGHTA, CDR2 FQGNSA. V gave up 2 bases and J gave up 4 bases, with 20 bases separating them. Here the CDR3 reads CASSLSSLTTRTYGYTF. The CDR3 DNA reads as TGTGCCAGCAGCTTAAGCTCACTGACAACTAGGACCTATGGCTACACCTTC.

This clone was recorded once. V gene TRBV30 combines with J gene TRBJ1-5, with D maybe TRBD1 (6 bases). This CDR3 has 15 amino acids. CDR1 is GTSNPN, CDR2 SVGIG, per germline (reference sequence). V lost 4 bases and J 2 bases, leaving 15 bases between the germline ends. In nucleotides, the CDR3 is TGTGCCTGGAAGTCGGCGGGGGCGCGCAATCAGCCCCAGCATTTT. As protein: CAWKSAGARNQPQHF.

The V call is TRBV28, the J call TRBJ2-7; 8 positions agree with TRBD1. Germline CDR1 MDHEN, CDR2 SYDVKM. The CDR3 totals 13 residues. V lost 10 bases, J lost 1 base, and 6 bases stayed unmatched. The CDR3 loop is CATRGQGSYEQYF. For the CDR3, the DNA is TGTGCCACGCGAGGACAGGGTTCCTACGAGCAGTACTTC.

The J gene is TRBJ2-7, the V gene TRBV5-6; 7 nucleotides align to TRBD1. V trimming: 4 bases; J trimming: 9 bases; junction bases outside the gene matches: 22. This CDR3 is built from 17 residues. CDR1 is SGHDT, CDR2 YYEEEE, per germline. CDR3 region: CASSLGNHLKGARAQYF. In nucleotides, the CDR3 is TGTGCCAGCAGCCTGGGGAACCACTTAAAGGGGGCACGGGCGCAGTACTTC.

This sequence joins TRBV27 and TRBJ1-2; 8 nucleotides line up with TRBD1. Losses at the gene ends were 5 bases for V and 8 bases for J; bases not matched to a gene: 10. Germline V gene data show CDR1 as MNHEY and CDR2 as SMNVEV (reference sequence). The CDR3 covers 14 residues. The CDR3 reads CASSHKTGVRGYTF. DNA of the CDR3: TGTGCCAGCAGTCATAAGACAGGGGTGAGGGGCTACACCTTC.

The chain employs TRBV5-4 and TRBJ2-7; TRBD2 matches at 8 bases. V shed 0 bases, J shed 5 bases, and the junction held 7 bases outside the gene matches. This CDR3 is 15 amino acids long. The germline gives CDR1 SGHNT, CDR2 YYREEE (reference sequence). The CDR3 sequence is CASSLAQRETDEQYF. DNA for the CDR3: TGTGCCAGCAGCTTGGCCCAGCGGGAGACCGACGAGCAGTACTTC. The full variable domain, rest sourced from reference TRBV5-4 and TRBJ2-7, is ETGVTQSPTHLIKTRGQQVTLRCSSQSGHNTVSWYQQALGQGPQFIFQYYREEENGRGNFPPRFSGLQFPNYSSELNVNALELDDSALYLCASSLAQRETDEQYFGPGTRLTVT.

J is TRBJ2-2 and V is TRBV10-1; TRBD1 aligns across 9 bases. The CDR3 contains 14 residues. V gave up 5 bases and J gave up 4 bases; unmatched junction bases: 2. Germline CDR1 WNHNN, CDR2 SYGVQD (reference sequence). CDR3 bases: TGCGCCAGCAGTACAGGGGGCGCCACCGGGGAGCTGTTTTTT. Protein: CASSTGGATGELFF.

This clone was counted once. The rearrangement uses TRBV5-4 and TRBJ1-4; no reliable D call. The CDR3 extends over 15 amino acids. CDR1 SGHNT and CDR2 YYREEE come from the germline V gene (reference sequence). Trimming left V 4 bases short and J 0 bases short, with 10 bases between. CDR3 amino acids: CASSPAGSTNEKLFF. The CDR3 DNA reads as TGTGCCAGCAGCCCCGCCGGGTCAACTAATGAAAAACTGTTTTTT.

J is TRBJ2-7 and V is TRBV20-1; D gene uncertain. The germline gives CDR1 DFQATT, CDR2 SNEGSKA (reference sequence). V was cut by 7 bases and J by 4 bases, with 11 bases left in between. This CDR3 has 11 residues. The CDR3: CSGDSNYEQYF. The DNA of the CDR3 is TGCAGTGGTGACTCGAATTACGAGCAGTACTTC.

The chain is built from TRBV14 and TRBJ2-7; 7 bases line up with TRBD1. V was pared by 5 bases and J by 4 bases, with 14 bases of the junction left unmatched. The CDR3 contains 16 residues. The germline CDR1 and CDR2 sequences are SGHDN and FVKESK. The CDR3 nucleotides read TGTGCCAGCAGCGCGAGACAGGGCTCTTCCTATTACGAGCAGTACTTC. Protein sequence: CASSARQGSSYYEQYF.

This sequence joins TRBV14 and TRBJ2-2, with 9 bases that match TRBD1. Germline values: CDR1 SGHDN, CDR2 FVKESK. V shed 4 bases and J 6 bases; nucleotides not matched to a gene: 3. The CDR3 is 14 residues long. The CDR3 protein is CASSPGTGSGELFF. The CDR3 region has the DNA TGTGCCAGCAGCCCCGGGACAGGGTCCGGGGAGCTGTTTTTT.

The V gene is TRBV19, the J gene TRBJ2-1, with a possible D match to TRBD2 (5 bases). V was cut by 4 bases and J by 0 bases, with 13 bases left in between. This CDR3 spans 16 amino acids. Germline V gene data show CDR1 as LNHDA and CDR2 as SQIVND (reference sequence). The CDR3 region is CASSTPTINSYNEQFF. The DNA for the CDR3 is TGTGCCAGTAGTACCCCGACTATTAACTCCTACAATGAGCAGTTCTTC.

The chain has TRBV6-5 and TRBJ2-7; 10 positions agree with TRBD1. Germline trimming cut 7 bases from V and 2 bases from J; bases unmatched to any gene: 5. From germline, CDR1 is MNHEY and CDR2 SVGAGI. This CDR3 is 14 amino acids long. The CDR3 protein is CASKQGQGAYEQYF. The CDR3 DNA is TGTGCCAGCAAGCAAGGACAGGGGGCCTACGAGCAGTACTTC.

CDR3 coding DNA: TGTGCCAGCAGATCCAGGGGGAATGAAAAACTGTTTTTT. This sequence encodes CASRSRGNEKLFF. The chain has TRBV28 and TRBJ1-4, with 7 bases identical to TRBD1. The germline V gene encodes CDR1 MDHEN and CDR2 SYDVKM. The CDR3 totals 13 residues. The V gene end was trimmed by 6 bases and the J gene end by 5 bases; junction bases not matched to a gene: 3.

This chain joins TRBV4-3 and TRBJ1-1, with a possible D match to TRBD1 (5 bases). V shed 0 bases and J shed 5 bases, with 13 bases lying between them. The CDR3 spans 15 residues. Germline CDR1 is LGHNA and CDR2 is YSLEER. The CDR3 region is CASSQEGNSGTEAFF. As DNA, the CDR3 is TGCGCCAGCAGCCAAGAGGGGAACTCAGGGACTGAAGCTTTCTTT.

The rearrangement links TRBV21-1 to TRBJ2-7; the D segment call TRBD2 is taken from the table without a DNA check. TRBV21-1 is a pseudogene segment. The CDR3 length is 16 residues. The CDR3 bases are TGTGCCAGCAGCAAACGTAGGGGACTAGCGGTTTACGAGCAGTACTTC. As protein: CASSKRRGLAVYEQYF.

The V and J genes are TRBV6-5 and TRBJ1-5; 8 nucleotides align to TRBD1. CDR3 length: 14 residues. Per the germline V gene, CDR1 is MNHEY and CDR2 is SVGAGI. Trimming removed 5 bases from V and 2 bases from J; junction bases left unmatched: 2. The CDR3 spells CASSKTGGNQPQHF. In DNA, the CDR3 is TGTGCCAGCAGTAAGACAGGGGGCAATCAGCCCCAGCATTTT.

The V call is TRBV6-2 or TRBV6-3, the J call TRBJ1-5; 7 nucleotides agree with TRBD1. The CDR3 contains 15 residues. The ends lost 3 bases at V and 3 bases at J; junction bases unmatched: 5. Germline CDR1 reads MNHEY; CDR2 reads SVGEGT. CDR3 DNA: TGTGCCAGCAGTTATGGTGACAGGGACAATCAGCCCCAGCATTTT. This encodes CASSYGDRDNQPQHF.

The V and J genes are TRBV6-6 and TRBJ2-1; 9 nucleotides agree with TRBD1. V gave up 6 bases and J gave up 5 bases; unmatched junction bases: 8. The CDR3 spans 15 residues. In germline, CDR1 is MNHNY, CDR2 SVGAGI (reference sequence). DNA for the CDR3: TGTGCCAGCAGCCCCGGGACAGGGTTCCACAATGAGCAGTTCTTC. It is translated as CASSPGTGFHNEQFF.

This chain connects TRBV11-2 to TRBJ2-7, with TRBD2 matching 7 bases. Germline assignment: CDR1 SGHAT and CDR2 FQNNGV. The V and J ends lost 6 bases and 6 bases, in that order; junction bases with no gene match: 11. The CDR3 spans 14 residues. DNA for the CDR3: TGTGCCAGCAGGTCCTCGACGGGAGGTGGCGAGCAGTACTTC. It translates to CASRSSTGGGEQYF.